A single sample is the source of the 28 T cell receptor beta chains below, sequenced in a study of blood T cells in healthy people across ages. Together with a sample-barcoded 5' primer, a J-beta primer mix was included in a second PCR lasting about 7 to 12 cycles. TCRdb reprocessed the 5' RACE reads via MiXCR and lists one record per CDR3 protein. The sample records 1.5 million to 2 million distinct CDR3 sequences, roughly 52% being singletons. The material sequenced was blood. These receptor sequences come from a woman aged 40 to 50 in good health.

This clonotype was picked up many times. A junction end diverges from the germline sequence, so it may reflect a read error. V is TRBV5-1 and J is TRBJ1-1; D unresolved. The CDR3 spans 12 residues. Germline V lookup: CDR1 SGHRS, CDR2 YFSETQ. The CDR3 sequence is CASSLGYTEAFF. The CDR3 nucleotides are TGTGCCAGCAGCTTAGGGTACACTGAAGCTTTCTTT.

The chain joins TRBV7-2 to TRBJ2-3; 8 bases align to TRBD2. From germline, CDR1 is SGHTA and CDR2 FQGNSA. V shed 2 bases and J 2 bases; nucleotides not matched to a gene: 18. The CDR3 loop spans 20 amino acids. CDR3 sequence: CASSLLDPGWKRGNTDTQYF. DNA for the CDR3: TGTGCCAGCAGCTTATTGGATCCGGGGTGGAAGCGGGGGAACACAGATACGCAGTATTTT.

The genes are TRBV9 and TRBJ2-4; weak D call: TRBD2 (5 bases). V lost 0 bases and J lost 2, with 12 bases in between. CDR3 length: 16 amino acids. Germline V gives CDR1 SGDLS, CDR2 YYNGEE. This CDR3 is CASSVGGGDSKNIQYF. The CDR3 DNA follows: TGTGCCAGCAGCGTAGGAGGAGGTGACTCCAAAAACATTCAGTACTTC.

The rearrangement links TRBV27 to TRBJ2-4; D is uncertain. Matching the DNA end better, TRBJ2-7 makes the J call doubtful. Germline V CDR1 and CDR2: MNHEY, SMNVEV (reference sequence). The CDR3 has 12 residues. The CDR3 DNA reads TGTGCCACCCAGGACCTCGAGTTCGAGCAGTACTTC. Its protein is CATQDLEFEQYF.

The rearrangement uses TRBV5-1 and TRBJ2-5; 11 nucleotides align to TRBD2. The CDR3 extends over 19 amino acids. The J segment lost 5 bases and the V segment lost 0 bases, leaving 15 bases of the junction unmatched. The germline CDR1 and CDR2 sequences are SGHRS and YFSETQ. The chain's CDR3 is CASSLVSGQLAGVRETQYF. CDR3 sequence (DNA): TGCGCCAGCAGCTTGGTTTCGGGCCAACTAGCGGGAGTCCGGGAGACCCAGTACTTC. Full variable domain (rest looked up from reference TRBV5-1 and TRBJ2-5): KAGVTQTPRYLIKTRGQQVTLSCSPISGHRSVSWYQQTPGQGLQFLFEYFSETQRNKGNFPGRFSGRQFSNSRSEMNVSTLELGDSALYLCASSLVSGQLAGVRETQYFGPGTRLLVL.

This clonotype appeared once. The chain employs TRBV7-2 and TRBJ2-1; tentative D call: TRBD1 (5 bases). V gave up 6 bases and J gave up 5 bases, with 14 bases separating them. CDR3 length: 14 amino acids. Germline V gene sequence: CDR1 SGHTA, CDR2 FQGNSA. The CDR3 sequence is CASRFDRNNNEQFF. The CDR3 DNA follows: TGTGCCAGCAGATTCGACAGAAATAACAATGAGCAGTTCTTC. The full variable domain, rest sourced from reference TRBV7-2 and TRBJ2-1, is GAGVSQSPSNKVTEKGKDVELRCDPISGHTALYWYRQSLGQGLEFLIYFQGNSAPDKSGLPSDRFSAERTGGSVSTLTIQRTQQEDSAVYLCASRFDRNNNEQFFGPGTRLTVL.

This clonotype was seen more than once but under ten times. V and J are TRBV24-1 and TRBJ2-1; D is perhaps TRBD1 (6 bases). Germline values: CDR1 KGHDR, CDR2 SFDVKD. Between the trimmed V and J ends, which lost 3 bases and 2 bases, there was a span of 13 bases. This CDR3 spans 16 amino acids. The CDR3 bases are TGTGCCACCAGTGATGTCCGGGACACCCCCTACAATGAGCAGTTCTTC. As protein: CATSDVRDTPYNEQFF.

The chain is built from TRBV20-1 and TRBJ1-4, with TRBD1 identical over 9 bases. CDR1 is DFQATT, CDR2 SNEGSKA, per germline (reference sequence). The CDR3 consists of 14 residues. The ends lost 6 bases at V and 3 bases at J; junction bases unmatched: 5. The CDR3 DNA is TGCAGTGCCCACCGGACAGGGGCTAATGAAAAACTGTTTTTT. It translates to CSAHRTGANEKLFF.

This clonotype was detected a few times. The J gene is TRBJ2-7, the V gene TRBV7-9, with TRBD1 matching 8 bases. The end of the DNA is better explained by TRBJ2-5, so the J call may be wrong. The CDR3 is 14 amino acids. Germline-derived CDR1 and CDR2 are SEHNR and FQNEAQ (reference sequence). CDR3 protein: CASSLAQGAETQYF. Written as DNA, the CDR3 is TGTGCCAGCAGCTTAGCCCAGGGGGCGGAGACCCAGTACTTC.

The chain has TRBV5-1 and TRBJ2-5; D perhaps matches TRBD1 (5 bases). Germline V gives CDR1 SGHRS, CDR2 YFSETQ. The V and J ends lost 3 bases and 9 bases respectively, with 15 bases between them. This CDR3 comprises 13 residues. DNA for the CDR3: TGCGCCAGCAGCTCCCAGGGTTTTATGGCCCAGTACTTC. This codes for CASSSQGFMAQYF.

The chain uses TRBV20-1 and TRBJ1-4; the D is unclear. V dropped 6 bases and J dropped 0 bases, with 11 bases sitting between them. Germline V lookup: CDR1 DFQATT, CDR2 SNEGSKA (reference sequence). This CDR3 is built from 14 residues. The DNA of the CDR3 is TGCAGTGCCCAGAGAGGGCCAACTAATGAAAAACTGTTTTTT. As protein: CSAQRGPTNEKLFF.

V usage is TRBV20-1 and J usage is TRBJ2-1, with a tentative D call TRBD1 (6 bases). V shed 8 bases and J shed 5 bases, with 19 bases lying between them. Germline CDR1 DFQATT, CDR2 SNEGSKA (reference sequence). There are 14 residues in the CDR3. CDR3 region: CSPFTRQENNEQFF. CDR3 in DNA: TGCAGTCCTTTCACGAGACAGGAGAACAATGAGCAGTTCTTC.

The rearrangement links TRBV3-1 to TRBJ2-1; weak D call: TRBD2 (6 bases). Trimming took 0 bases from V and 4 from J, leaving 13 bases between them. Germline V lookup: CDR1 LGHDT, CDR2 YNNKEL (reference sequence). This CDR3 contains 16 residues. The CDR3 region is CASSQDGQGLYNEQFF. The CDR3 region has the DNA TGTGCCAGCAGCCAAGATGGTCAGGGACTTTACAATGAGCAGTTCTTC.

V gene TRBV10-3 combines with J gene TRBJ1-2, with 9 nucleotides matching TRBD1. The V gene end was trimmed by 7 bases and the J gene end by 7 bases; junction bases not matched to a gene: 10. This CDR3 spans 14 amino acids. From germline, CDR1 is ENHRY and CDR2 SYGVKD. The CDR3 here is CAINFWGQGFGYTF. CDR3 nucleotides: TGTGCCATCAATTTCTGGGGACAGGGTTTTGGCTACACCTTC.

Note on this clonotype: An end of the junction differs from the germline gene, which may be a read error. V gene TRBV28 combines with J gene TRBJ1-2; D is ambiguous. The CDR3 is 15 residues long. CDR1 is MDHEN and CDR2 is SYDVKM in the germline V gene. The CDR3, as DNA: TGTGCCAGCTGGGGTCTCCAGTCCCCTAACTGTGGCTACACCTTC. Its protein is CASWGLQSPNCGYTF.

The CDR3 protein is CASSSQGQATQYF. DNA for the CDR3: TGTGCCAGCAGCTCACAGGGGCAGGCGACCCAGTACTTC. This chain joins TRBV7-2 and TRBJ2-7; 7 nucleotides align to TRBD1. Judging by the DNA end, TRBJ2-5 fits better; the J call may be wrong. The CDR3 covers 13 residues. CDR1 is SGHTA, CDR2 FQGNSA, per germline.

The chain combines TRBV7-9 with TRBJ2-1; either TRBD1 or TRBD2 may fit D (8 bases each). This CDR3 has 17 amino acids. Germline assignment: CDR1 SEHNR and CDR2 FQNEAQ (reference sequence). V lost 4 bases and J 14 bases, leaving 30 bases between the germline ends. CDR3 sequence reads: CASSSTQGTGSGGAEFF. DNA of the CDR3: TGTGCCAGCAGCTCCACCCAAGGGACAGGATCCGGGGGGGCTGAGTTCTTC.

This chain uses TRBV3-1 with TRBJ1-2; D gene unclear. The CDR3 extends over 12 amino acids. V lost 2 bases and J 6 bases, leaving 7 bases between the germline ends. From germline, CDR1 is LGHDT and CDR2 YNNKEL (reference sequence). The CDR3 region is CASSQRLNGYTF. The CDR3 DNA reads as TGTGCCAGCAGCCAAAGACTGAATGGCTACACCTTC.

The chain uses TRBV6-5 and TRBJ2-1; possibly TRBD1 for D (6 bases). The CDR3 contains 21 residues. Germline CDR1 and CDR2: MNHEY and SVGAGI. V lost 0 bases and J lost 4, with 28 bases in between. CDR3 sequence reads: CASSYSFGTAVAVGAYNEQFF. CDR3 DNA: TGTGCCAGCAGTTACTCCTTTGGTACGGCGGTTGCGGTGGGGGCTTACAATGAGCAGTTCTTC.

The chain carries TRBV4-1 and TRBJ1-5; perhaps TRBD1 as D (5 bases). Germline V gene data show CDR1 as MGHRA and CDR2 as YSYEKL. Trimming removed 3 bases from V and 5 bases from J, with 17 bases in between. The CDR3 spans 16 residues. The CDR3 coding sequence is TGCGCCAGCAGCCACCCTAGCGGGACGAGCGATCAGCCCCAGCATTTT. It encodes CASSHPSGTSDQPQHF.

The chain recombines TRBV29-1 with TRBJ2-2; D could derive from TRBD1 or TRBD2 (5 bases each). V lost 4 bases and J 7 bases, leaving 10 bases between the germline ends. CDR1 and CDR2 from the germline V gene are SQVTM and ANQGSEA. The CDR3 loop spans 12 amino acids. The CDR3 DNA reads as TGCAGCGTTGGGTCAGGGAGCGGGGAGCTGTTTTTT. Its translation is CSVGSGSGELFF.

This chain links TRBV6-5 with TRBJ2-3; 10 nucleotides agree with TRBD2. This CDR3 has 18 residues. V dropped 0 bases and J dropped 1; count of bases not matched to a gene: 7. Germline assignment: CDR1 MNHEY and CDR2 SVGAGI. CDR3 amino acids: CASSYSVGLAVGTDTQYF. The CDR3 DNA reads as TGTGCCAGCAGTTACTCGGTAGGACTAGCGGTCGGCACAGATACGCAGTATTTT.

In its sample, this clonotype was seen a few times. The rearrangement uses TRBV7-8 and TRBJ2-7; 11 positions match TRBD1. The CDR3 length is 16 residues. Germline V gene data show CDR1 as SGHVS and CDR2 as FQNEAQ. Losses at the gene ends were 5 bases for V and 4 bases for J; bases not matched to a gene: 10. The CDR3 reads CASSPIRDRGRYEQYF. The CDR3 DNA reads TGTGCCAGCAGCCCTATCCGGGACAGGGGGAGGTACGAGCAGTACTTC.

This clonotype was detected a few times. The genes are TRBV28 and TRBJ1-2, with D tentatively TRBD1 (5 bases). Trimming left V 6 bases short and J 4 bases short, with 18 bases between. The CDR3 totals 15 residues. Germline V gene data show CDR1 as MDHEN and CDR2 as SYDVKM. CDR3 amino acids: CASSAGTAMTYGYTF. CDR3 DNA sequence: TGTGCCAGCAGCGCCGGGACCGCTATGACCTATGGCTACACCTTC.

The chain carries TRBV6-6 and TRBJ1-6; unclear D gene. The V gene lost 0 bases and the J gene lost 11 bases, with 5 bases spanning the gap. There are 12 residues in the CDR3. CDR1 and CDR2 from the germline V gene are MNHNY and SVGAGI (reference sequence). The CDR3 sequence is CASSYSTPPLHF. The CDR3, as DNA: TGTGCCAGCAGTTACTCGACACCACCCCTCCACTTT.

DNA for the CDR3: TGTGCCAGCAGCATACGTAGCGAGAGCTCCTACGAGCAGTACTTC. Translating it yields CASSIRSESSYEQYF. The J gene is TRBJ2-7, the V gene TRBV3-1; possibly TRBD2 for D (5 bases). V dropped 5 bases and J dropped 0 bases, with 14 bases sitting between them. This CDR3 contains 15 residues. Germline V CDR1 and CDR2: LGHDT, YNNKEL (reference sequence).

In this sample, this clonotype turned up a few times. This chain uses TRBV28 with TRBJ2-1; TRBD2 is a possible D gene (5 bases). Trimming cost V 10 bases and J 3 bases, with 10 bases left between them. Germline V gene sequence: CDR1 MDHEN, CDR2 SYDVKM. CDR3 length: 12 residues. The CDR3 sequence: CATLRDYNEQFF. DNA of the CDR3: TGTGCCACCCTCCGGGACTACAATGAGCAGTTCTTC.

V usage is TRBV12-3 or TRBV12-4 and J usage is TRBJ1-2; D possibly corresponds to TRBD1 (6 bases). V was trimmed by 5 bases and J by 8 bases, leaving 15 bases between them. CDR3 length: 13 residues. This CDR3 reads CASSADRLGGYTF. The DNA of the CDR3 is TGTGCCAGCAGTGCCGACAGGCTGGGGGGCTACACCTTC.